Only one count was recorded for the clone carrying this T cell receptor (beta chain). The source of the sample is a study of blood T cell repertoires in COVID-19. Study details: Sites in the United States, Italy and Spain provided acute and convalescent COVID-19 samples. Sample material is recorded as cDNA or gDNA derived from T cells, B-cell-depleted T cells, or PBMCs.

Germline V CDR1 and CDR2: LGHNA, YSLEER. This CDR3 has 16 residues. Trimming removed 0 bases from V and 2 bases from J, with 13 bases in between. In the source study's methods: Estimates of nucleated cell counts were drawn from the amplification of reference gene primers. Generated by immunoSEQ multiplex PCR, the TCRdb table keeps only in-frame clones and is missing some. V and J calls and clone size come straight from that table; D and trimming were deduced from the DNA. The sample has about 15,000 clones; 75% are singletons. Sequencing was performed on peripheral blood. This chain connects TRBV4-3 to TRBJ1-2; D might be TRBD1 (5 bases). The clonotype originates from a man in his 60s with acute or convalescent COVID-19. CDR3: CASSQDFDRFNYGYTF. The CDR3 DNA reads TGCGCCAGCAGCCAAGACTTTGACAGATTCAACTATGGCTACACCTTC.